This T cell receptor beta chain was retrieved from a study of cytomegalovirus exposure and HLA in healthy donors. At the level of the study: Within an early data release were tens of millions of unique TCRs drawn from HLA-typed donors. Study results and limitations: A list of approximately 160 TCR beta chains associated with cytomegalovirus was given. In an earlier analysis, in several hundred donors, most V segments appeared productive either ~87% or ~30% of the time. Roughly uniform depth of sequencing across donors was assumed in presence/absence analyses.

This clone was recorded only once. The target antigen is unknown. The PCR ran on 60 Vbeta and 13 Jbeta primers. The table came from immunoSEQ multiplex PCR; TCRdb's copy has only in-frame clones and leaves some out. The data hold over 150,000 clones, with roughly 70% observed a single time. V was pared by 6 bases and J by 6 bases, with 9 bases of the junction left unmatched. Looked up from germline, CDR1 is MDHEN and CDR2 is SYDVKM. The CDR3 has 15 amino acids. The receptor was isolated from a woman between 40 and 50 years old in good health and CMV-seropositive. The specimen was PBMCs. The rearrangement uses TRBV28 and TRBJ1-5, with 9 bases lining up with TRBD1. CDR3 sequence: CASRYPGTGIQPQHF. In DNA form, the CDR3 reads TGTGCCAGCAGATACCCCGGGACAGGGATTCAGCCCCAGCATTTT.